The clone carrying this T cell receptor (beta chain) was detected a few times. This sample was taken from a study of beta chain features in type 1 diabetes. Germline V CDR1 and CDR2: WSHSY, SAAADI. The CDR3 contains 13 residues. The V gene end was trimmed by 3 bases and the J gene end by 6 bases; junction bases not matched to a gene: 2. Sequenced material consisted of expressed TCRB transcripts (all of the isolated RNA was reverse transcribed). Assay used: immunoSEQ multiplex PCR; TCRdb lists only in-frame clones, some missing. Of hundreds of thousands of clones in the sample, about a sixth were seen once.

The sequencing input was naive CD4+ T cells from blood. The origin of this receptor is a woman between 18 and 29 years old in good health. The chain employs TRBV10-2 and TRBJ2-3; 8 nucleotides align to TRBD2. The CDR3 reads CASSDGRGDTQYF. For the CDR3, the DNA is TGCGCCAGCAGTGACGGGAGGGGGGATACGCAGTATTTT.